This T cell receptor beta chain was retrieved from a study of OX40 agonist ivuxolimab in advanced cancers. Study-wide background: Patients were treated with ivuxolimab, an agonistic anti-OX40 (CD134) antibody. General study results and limits: Circulating CD4+ and CD8+ T cells showed clonal expansion by week 6 at 0.1 to 3.0 mg/kg.

Sampled blood was obtained at baseline, cycle 4 day 1, and cycle 7 day 1. V shed 5 bases and J shed 3 bases, with 21 bases lying between them. CDR3 length: 16 residues. Per germline, CDR1 SGHTS and CDR2 YDEGEE. Clones were sequenced by immunoSEQ multiplex PCR, and TCRdb holds only the in-frame ones, with some missing. The data show tens of thousands of clones, about 87% seen once. On this clone itself: The antigen is not known.

The J gene is TRBJ2-7, the V gene TRBV5-8; D ambiguous. Sequenced here: CD4+ or CD8+ T cells sorted from blood, sampled in a trial of the OX40 agonist ivuxolimab. The sequence was obtained from an adult with an advanced solid tumor such as melanoma, head and neck, liver or kidney cancer. The CDR3 region is CASSLVLVWQDYEQYF. The CDR3 region has the DNA TGTGCCAGCAGTCTTGTATTGGTCTGGCAGGACTACGAGCAGTACTTC.